Below, 23 T cell receptor beta chains from the same sample are listed, as sequenced in a study of identical twins. A single record per CDR3 protein comes from TCRdb applying MiXCR to the 5' RACE reads. The sample has about 720,000 distinct CDR3 sequences, 8.5% to 9% seen once. In addition, the sample was reused for a study of yellow fever vaccine responses in identical twins.

Source material: PBMCs. The origin of the receptors is a woman under 30 in good health.

This clonotype was seen more than once but under ten times. V gene TRBV7-2 combines with J gene TRBJ2-7; unclear D gene. CDR3 size: 15 residues. In germline, CDR1 is SGHTA, CDR2 FQGNSA. V was clipped by 0 bases and J by 3 bases, with 12 bases between them. The DNA for the CDR3 is TGTGCCAGCAGCTTAGCCCAAGGGCTCCTCTACGAGCAGTACTTC. Translating it yields CASSLAQGLLYEQYF.

The chain combines TRBV10-3 with TRBJ2-6; TRBD1 matches at 7 bases. Germline assignment: CDR1 ENHRY and CDR2 SYGVKD. Unmatched junction bases numbered 12, after V lost 4 bases and J lost 0 bases. The CDR3 contains 19 residues. The CDR3 region is CAISGRRTGESSGANVLTF. The CDR3 nucleotides are TGTGCCATCAGTGGGAGACGGACAGGCGAGAGCTCTGGGGCCAACGTCCTGACTTTC.

This clonotype was recorded a few times. The rearrangement joins TRBV27 to TRBJ2-1, with 9 bases lining up with TRBD2. The CDR3 consists of 15 residues. Trimming cost V 5 bases and J 3 bases; bases outside gene matches: 5. The germline V gene has CDR1 MNHEY and CDR2 SMNVEV (reference sequence). The CDR3 DNA follows: TGTGCCAGCAGTCAAGGACTAGCGTACTACAATGAGCAGTTCTTC. Translation: CASSQGLAYYNEQFF.

This clonotype was counted many times. The chain combines TRBV14 with TRBJ2-1, with D hard to call. V was clipped by 0 bases and J by 2 bases, with 5 bases between them. The CDR3 runs 14 residues. The V gene's germline CDR1 is SGHDN and CDR2 FVKESK. This CDR3 reads CASSQETAYNEQFF. CDR3 coding DNA: TGTGCCAGCAGCCAAGAAACAGCCTACAATGAGCAGTTCTTC.

This clonotype was picked up many times. The chain employs TRBV6-6 and TRBJ1-5; no clear D gene. The V and J ends lost 6 bases and 1 base respectively, with 7 bases between them. The germline CDR1 and CDR2 sequences are MNHNY and SVGAGI (reference sequence). The CDR3 length is 13 residues. In nucleotides, the CDR3 is TGTGCCAGCAGAGGGTGGAGCAATCAGCCCCAGCATTTT. This encodes CASRGWSNQPQHF.

Only a few counts were recorded for this clonotype. This chain uses TRBV7-2 with TRBJ2-1; D possibly corresponds to TRBD1 (6 bases). V lost 4 bases, J lost 0 bases, and 16 bases lay in between. Germline V gene sequence: CDR1 SGHTA, CDR2 FQGNSA. CDR3 length: 17 residues. In DNA, the CDR3 is TGTGCCAGCAGCTATTACAGGGTAATGAGCTCCTACAATGAGCAGTTCTTC. Protein product: CASSYYRVMSSYNEQFF.

The CDR3 nucleotides read TGTGCCAGCAGCCTCGGAGCGGGCCCTGGGCGCGGGGAGCTGTTTTTT. Protein sequence: CASSLGAGPGRGELFF. The rearrangement links TRBV5-6 to TRBJ2-2; tentatively, D is TRBD2 (6 bases). CDR3 length: 16 residues. V shed 4 bases and J shed 7 bases, with 20 bases lying between them. Germline lookup yields CDR1 SGHDT and CDR2 YYEEEE.

This rearrangement joins TRBV12-3 or TRBV12-4 to TRBJ2-5; D may be TRBD1 or TRBD2 (5 bases each). This CDR3 region has 15 residues. V was cut by 6 bases and J by 5 bases, with 19 bases left in between. This chain's CDR3 is CASRGRGGSLETQYF. DNA for the CDR3: TGTGCCAGCAGGGGCCGGGGCGGCTCTCTCGAGACCCAGTACTTC.

This clonotype occurred a few times. This chain links TRBV10-3 with TRBJ2-1; 13 bases agree with TRBD2. The V gene end was trimmed by 11 bases and the J gene end by 0 bases; junction bases not matched to a gene: 7. The germline CDR1 and CDR2 sequences are ENHRY and SYGVKD. The CDR3 has 16 residues. CDR3: CAVGTSGIPSYNEQFF. CDR3 sequence (DNA): TGTGCCGTCGGGACTAGCGGGATTCCCTCCTACAATGAGCAGTTCTTC.

There are many counts of this clonotype. The chain has TRBV6-2 or TRBV6-3 and TRBJ2-2; unclear D gene. V was cut by 2 bases and J by 3 bases, with 4 bases left in between. This CDR3 spans 13 amino acids. CDR1 MNHEY and CDR2 SVGEGT come from the germline V gene. CDR3 in amino acids: CASSYGYTGELFF. CDR3 DNA sequence: TGTGCCAGCAGTTACGGTTACACCGGGGAGCTGTTTTTT.

This clonotype showed up many times. The rearrangement joins TRBV5-1 to TRBJ2-1; D uncertain. V was cut by 0 bases and J by 1 base, with 14 bases left in between. This CDR3 contains 17 residues. CDR1 SGHRS and CDR2 YFSETQ come from the germline V gene. CDR3 nucleotide sequence: TGCGCCAGCAGCTTGGGGCTTCCGGTAGGATCCTACAATGAGCAGTTCTTC. This sequence encodes CASSLGLPVGSYNEQFF.

This clonotype was counted at least ten times. V gene TRBV15 combines with J gene TRBJ1-2, with D possibly TRBD1 on 6 matching bases. The CDR3 extends over 15 amino acids. Germline V gives CDR1 LNHNV, CDR2 YYDKDF (reference sequence). Trimming removed 0 bases from V and 4 bases from J, with 12 bases in between. CDR3 region: CATSREGGSSYGYTF. CDR3 DNA: TGTGCCACCAGCAGAGAAGGGGGATCAAGCTATGGCTACACCTTC.

The table lists this clonotype with a few counts. The chain employs TRBV11-2 and TRBJ2-4; no clear D gene. The CDR3 runs to 11 residues. Trimming shortened V by 5 bases and J by 9 bases, and 8 bases separated the two germline ends. Germline V gives CDR1 SGHAT, CDR2 FQNNGV. The CDR3 is CASSGDSIQYF. Written as DNA, the CDR3 is TGTGCCAGCAGCGGAGACTCCATTCAGTACTTC. Variable domain in full (rest from reference TRBV11-2 and TRBJ2-4): EAGVAQSPRYKIIEKRQSVAFWCNPISGHATLYWYQQILGQGPKLLIQFQNNGVVDDSQLPKDRFSAERLKGVDSTLKIQPAKLEDSAVYLCASSGDSIQYFGAGTRLSVL.

The chain joins TRBV20-1 to TRBJ2-3; no reliable D call. V was pared by 2 bases and J by 0 bases, with 9 bases between. The germline CDR1 and CDR2 sequences are DFQATT and SNEGSKA (reference sequence). The CDR3 contains 14 residues. The CDR3 region has the DNA TGCAGTGCTAGACGACAAGCTAGCACAGATACGCAGTATTTT. It codes for CSARRQASTDTQYF.

In this sample, this clonotype turned up many times. The V and J genes are TRBV6-5 and TRBJ2-1; unclear D gene. Germline loops: CDR1 MNHEY, CDR2 SVGAGI. CDR3 length: 13 residues. Trimming cost V 3 bases and J 10 bases, with 13 bases left between them. DNA for the CDR3: TGTGCCAGCAGTTATTTACGAACTTACGAGCAGTTCTTC. Translation: CASSYLRTYEQFF.

The chain combines TRBV27 with TRBJ2-1; no firm D call. The germline gives CDR1 MNHEY, CDR2 SMNVEV (reference sequence). CDR3 length equals 14 residues. V lost 4 bases, J lost 6 bases, and 13 bases lay in between. The CDR3 DNA sequence: TGTGCCAGCAGTTCCTACCTCCTGAGCAATGAGCAGTTCTTC. Translation: CASSSYLLSNEQFF.

This chain joins TRBV20-1 and TRBJ2-7; D is ambiguous. Germline assignment: CDR1 DFQATT and CDR2 SNEGSKA (reference sequence). V was clipped by 0 bases and J by 2 bases, with 14 bases between them. The CDR3 consists of 15 residues. In nucleotides, the CDR3 is TGCAGTGCTAGAGAGGCAGCCTCTCAACCCTACGAGCAGTACTTC. Residues: CSAREAASQPYEQYF.

On this clonotype itself: Just one base apart from a much larger clone, this may be a read error. This chain uses TRBV12-3 or TRBV12-4 with TRBJ1-6; D possibly corresponds to TRBD1 (6 bases). Trimming stripped 7 bases from V and 7 bases from J, with 17 bases between. The CDR3 covers 15 residues. CDR3 sequence reads: CASTRSGVNNSPLHF. The CDR3 nucleotides are TGTGCCAGCACCCGGTCAGGGGTTAACAATTCACCCCTCCACTTT.

The CDR3 nucleotides are TGTGCCATCAACGTGGAGAACTATGGCTACACCTTC. Translated, it gives CAINVENYGYTF. The genes are TRBV10-3 and TRBJ1-2, with D hard to call. Germline assignment: CDR1 ENHRY and CDR2 SYGVKD. Deletions cut 7 bases from V and 2 bases from J, with 8 bases between. The CDR3 covers 12 residues.

There are many counts of this clonotype. The chain employs TRBV12-3 or TRBV12-4 and TRBJ2-1, with 7 bases lining up with TRBD1. This CDR3 has 16 residues. The V and J ends lost 3 bases and 8 bases, in that order; junction bases with no gene match: 13. This CDR3 is CASSFGGKGAFHEQFF. CDR3 nucleotides: TGTGCCAGCAGTTTTGGTGGGAAGGGGGCGTTTCATGAGCAGTTCTTC.

The chain joins TRBV11-2 to TRBJ2-7; 8 bases are shared with TRBD2. CDR1 and CDR2 (germline): SGHAT, FQNNGV. The junction had 15 bases not matched to a gene; V was cut back by 5 bases and J by 3 bases. The CDR3 is 17 residues long. The CDR3 reads CASSPFPGTSPNYEQYF. The CDR3 DNA is TGTGCCAGCAGCCCCTTCCCCGGGACTAGTCCAAACTACGAGCAGTACTTC.

This clonotype was counted a few times. The rearrangement joins TRBV25-1 to TRBJ2-7, with 12 nucleotides matching TRBD2. CDR1 is MGHDK, CDR2 SYGVNS, per germline. The CDR3 runs 17 residues. V shed 1 base, J shed 2 bases, and the junction held 6 bases outside the gene matches. CDR3 coding DNA: TGTGCCAGCAGTGAATTGACTAGCGGGAGTAGGACCTACGAGCAGTACTTC. As protein: CASSELTSGSRTYEQYF.

This clonotype was seen only a few times. V and J are TRBV29-1 and TRBJ1-1; D may be TRBD1 (5 bases). Germline V gene sequence: CDR1 SQVTM, CDR2 ANQGSEA. The V gene lost 6 bases and the J gene lost 3 bases, with 14 bases spanning the gap. This CDR3 spans 13 amino acids. CDR3 region: CSVPAGGHTEAFF. Written as DNA, the CDR3 is TGCAGCGTGCCGGCGGGGGGTCACACTGAAGCTTTCTTT.